The source of this TCR beta chain is a study of regulatory T cells in long-lasting Graves disease. The table lists this clonotype with many counts. The TCR beta library used iRepertoire HTBI primers with Arm-PCR amplification of CDR3. TCRdb fed the multiplex PCR reads into MiXCR, producing one record per CDR3 protein. The data contain approximately 540,000 distinct CDR3 sequences, around 12% of them singletons. Time point denoted: newly diagnosed GD, antithyroid drugs for less than 3 months. With RNA extracted from PBMCs as input, the TCR library was made. With V trimmed by 4 bases and J by 2 bases, 4 bases remained unmatched. The length of the CDR3 is 14 residues. The germline gives CDR1 DFQATT, CDR2 SNEGSKA (reference sequence). These same data were also listed under a study on T cells in Graves' hyperthyroidism and ophthalmopathy. That source reports: The model anticipated ophthalmopathy a median about six months pre-onset.

The clonotype originates from a woman aged 25 to 39 with Graves disease. J is TRBJ2-1 and V is TRBV20-1; TRBD1 matches 8 bases. Here the sequenced sample was peripheral blood mononuclear cells (PBMCs), taken at new diagnosis, from a patient treated with antithyroid drugs. CDR3 residues: CSATGTGTYNEQFF. The CDR3, as DNA: TGCAGTGCTACTGGGACAGGTACCTACAATGAGCAGTTCTTC.